These 17 T cell receptor beta chains came from one sample sequenced in a study of metastatic and nonmetastatic thyroid tumors. All patients were treatment-naive before thyroid surgery. TCRdb called clones again from the PCR reads with MiXCR. The repertoire includes tens of thousands of clones, roughly 24% of them detected once, and just over 6% sits in the top ten. Sequenced input: blood. All receptors come from a female donor with papillary thyroid cancer or a benign thyroid nodule (not recorded which). Some clones in this sample may be carry-over from other donors' samples.

By proportion, this clone is medium-sized. V gene TRBV2 combines with J gene TRBJ2-7; D gene unclear. The CDR3 totals 12 residues. Germline V lookup: CDR1 SNHLY, CDR2 FYNNEI. With 7 bases removed from V and 2 bases from J, the gap between germline ends came to 9 bases. The chain's CDR3 is CASTKETYEQYF. The CDR3 nucleotides read TGTGCCAGCACGAAGGAGACCTACGAGCAGTACTTC.

This clone appeared a few times. V is TRBV20-1 and J is TRBJ2-1, with D hard to call. Germline values: CDR1 DFQATT, CDR2 SNEGSKA (reference sequence). V lost 6 bases and J lost 12, with 6 bases in between. The CDR3 extends over 8 amino acids. CDR3 DNA sequence: TGCAGTGCCCCCGGGCAGTTCTTC. Translation gives CSAPGQFF.

By frequency in the sample, this clone is medium-sized (0.01 to 0.1%). The rearrangement uses TRBV28 and TRBJ1-4; D gene unclear. Germline lookup yields CDR1 MDHEN and CDR2 SYDVKM. Trimming shortened V by 10 bases and J by 5 bases, and 14 bases separated the two germline ends. This CDR3 has 13 amino acids. The CDR3: CATHPAGNEKLFF. The CDR3 region has the DNA TGTGCCACCCATCCGGCGGGGAATGAAAAACTGTTTTTT.

A note on this clone: One end of the junction does not line up with germline, which may come from a read error. The V and J genes are TRBV7-9 and TRBJ1-4; TRBD1 agrees at 8 bases. CDR1 and CDR2 from the germline V gene are SEHNR and FQNEAQ (reference sequence). The CDR3 is 12 residues long. The CDR3 sequence is CTSSSDRGELFF. The CDR3 DNA is TGTACCAGCAGCTCCGACAGGGGTGAACTGTTTTTT. Together with reference TRBV7-9 and TRBJ1-4, the CDR3 gives the full variable domain: DTGVSQNPRHKITKRGQNVTFRCDPISEHNRLYWYRQTLGQGPEFLTYFQNEAQLEKSRLLSDRFSAERPKGSFSTLEIQRTEQGDSAMYLCTSSSDRGELFFGSGTQLSVL.

This clone was picked up a small number of times. This chain joins TRBV6-1 and TRBJ2-2; TRBD1 matches at 10 bases. Germline loops: CDR1 MNHNS, CDR2 SASEGT. The CDR3 extends over 17 amino acids. Trimming cost V 6 bases and J 5 bases; bases outside gene matches: 12. In DNA, the CDR3 is TGTGCCAGCAGAAGAGAACGGACAGGGGGTTTGACCGGGGAGCTGTTTTTT. Its protein is CASRRERTGGLTGELFF.

This clone was seen many times. A clone one base away is much larger, so this may be a read error. The chain combines TRBV28 with TRBJ1-4; 7 bases map to TRBD1. The germline V gene has CDR1 MDHEN and CDR2 SYDVKM. The CDR3 is 15 residues long. The V and J ends lost 2 bases and 6 bases, in that order; junction bases with no gene match: 6. The CDR3 is CASSLRQGVDEKLFF. The CDR3 DNA follows: TGTGCCAGCAGTTTAAGGCAGGGGGTGGATGAAAAACTGTTTTTT.

This clone was recorded many times. V usage is TRBV20-1 and J usage is TRBJ2-1; TRBD2 agrees at 11 bases. After removal of 6 bases from V and 7 bases from J, the junction contained 11 bases not matched to a gene. From germline, CDR1 is DFQATT and CDR2 SNEGSKA (reference sequence). The CDR3 sequence is 15 residues long. The CDR3 DNA sequence: TGCAGTGCCCCCCCCGTAGCGGGAGGGTGGAATGAGCAGTTCTTC. It yields the protein CSAPPVAGGWNEQFF.

There are a few counts of this clone. A read error may explain this, as a much larger clone is one base away. The chain recombines TRBV5-6 with TRBJ2-7; maybe TRBD2 (5 bases). This CDR3 contains 11 residues. Germline assignment: CDR1 SGHDT and CDR2 YYEEEE. V gave up 2 bases and J gave up 10 bases, with 10 bases separating them. The CDR3 DNA follows: TGTGCCAGCAGCTTCGAGGGCGATCAGTACTTC. Protein sequence: CASSFEGDQYF.

The chain has TRBV4-1 and TRBJ2-3, with no clear D. The CDR3 is 13 residues long. Germline lookup yields CDR1 MGHRA and CDR2 YSYEKL. Trimming took off 1 base at V and 4 bases at J, with 6 bases between the two ends. CDR3 in DNA: TGCGCCAGCAGCCAAGCGGTTGCAGATACGCAGTATTTT. Protein product: CASSQAVADTQYF.

Ten or more counts support this clone. The chain recombines TRBV7-3 with TRBJ2-1; tentative D call: TRBD2 (7 bases). Trimming cost V 5 bases and J 4 bases, with 15 bases left between them. Per germline, CDR1 SGHTA and CDR2 FQGTGA. The CDR3 is 15 residues long. CDR3 residues: CASSLGLGGYNEQFF. The CDR3 DNA reads as TGTGCCAGCAGCCTCGGACTAGGGGGTTACAATGAGCAGTTCTTC.

This clone is labeled medium-sized (0.01 to 0.1%). The rearrangement joins TRBV6-1 to TRBJ2-7; D gene unclear. The CDR3 is 13 amino acids. Germline lookup yields CDR1 MNHNS and CDR2 SASEGT. Trimming removed 6 bases at V and 1 base at J, with 10 bases between. DNA of the CDR3: TGTGCCAGCAGCCCGACTGGTTCCTACGAGCAGTACGTC. Translating it yields CASSPTGSYEQYV.

The chain is built from TRBV5-6 and TRBJ2-7, with D hard to call. Germline V CDR1 and CDR2: SGHDT, YYEEEE. Between the trimmed V and J ends, which lost 2 bases and 9 bases, there was a span of 9 bases. The CDR3 has 11 amino acids. In DNA form, the CDR3 reads TGTGCCAGCAGCTTCGATTCAGGGCAGTACTTC. Its protein is CASSFDSGQYF.

Regarding this clone: One junction end disagrees with the germline gene, perhaps due to a read error. V and J are TRBV6-1 and TRBJ2-7; D perhaps matches TRBD1 (5 bases). Germline CDR1 reads MNHNS; CDR2 reads SASEGT. There are 15 residues in the CDR3. CDR3 DNA: TGTGCCAGCCCCATCCCAGGGTTGGCGAACTACGAGCATTACTTC. It yields the protein CASPIPGLANYEHYF.

This clone was recorded only once. Without the conserved terminal phenylalanine or tryptophan, this CDR3 likely stems from a read error. This chain uses TRBV11-2 with TRBJ2-7; tentative D call: TRBD2 (5 bases). V lost 3 bases to trimming and J lost 0 bases, with 9 bases between them. CDR3 size: 14 residues. From germline, CDR1 is SGHAT and CDR2 FQNNGV. As DNA, the CDR3 is TGTGCCAGCAGCTTGCTAGCTGGCTCCTACGAGCAGTACCTC. It encodes CASSLLAGSYEQYL.

The chain employs TRBV20-1 and TRBJ2-1; 9 bases match TRBD2. The CDR3 runs to 15 residues. V lost 6 bases to trimming and J lost 7 bases; unmatched junction nucleotides: 13. Germline V CDR1 and CDR2: DFQATT, SNEGSKA (reference sequence). In nucleotides, the CDR3 is TGCAGTGCCCTAAAGTTGGCGGGAGGGCCAAATGAGCAGTTCTTC. Protein: CSALKLAGGPNEQFF.

A few counts support this clone. The V and J genes are TRBV6-2 or TRBV6-3 and TRBJ2-7; no firm D call. V was shortened by 2 bases and J by 1 base, with 6 bases between the two germline ends. The CDR3 is 13 amino acids. CDR1 is MNHEY, CDR2 SVGEGT, per germline. CDR3 sequence (DNA): TGTGCCAGCAGTTACCAGGTTTCCTACGAGCAGTACTTC. As protein: CASSYQVSYEQYF.

J is TRBJ2-1 and V is TRBV11-2, with D unresolved. Trimming removed 0 bases from V and 3 bases from J, with 15 bases in between. The CDR3 has 17 residues. Germline CDR1 and CDR2: SGHAT and FQNNGV. As DNA, the CDR3 is TGTGCCAGCAGCTTAGATACAGTCACTCGTGACTACAATGAGCAGTTCTTC. Translation gives CASSLDTVTRDYNEQFF. The full variable domain, completed using reference TRBV11-2 and TRBJ2-1, is EAGVAQSPRYKIIEKRQSVAFWCNPISGHATLYWYQQILGQGPKLLIQFQNNGVVDDSQLPKDRFSAERLKGVDSTLKIQPAKLEDSAVYLCASSLDTVTRDYNEQFFGPGTRLTVL.